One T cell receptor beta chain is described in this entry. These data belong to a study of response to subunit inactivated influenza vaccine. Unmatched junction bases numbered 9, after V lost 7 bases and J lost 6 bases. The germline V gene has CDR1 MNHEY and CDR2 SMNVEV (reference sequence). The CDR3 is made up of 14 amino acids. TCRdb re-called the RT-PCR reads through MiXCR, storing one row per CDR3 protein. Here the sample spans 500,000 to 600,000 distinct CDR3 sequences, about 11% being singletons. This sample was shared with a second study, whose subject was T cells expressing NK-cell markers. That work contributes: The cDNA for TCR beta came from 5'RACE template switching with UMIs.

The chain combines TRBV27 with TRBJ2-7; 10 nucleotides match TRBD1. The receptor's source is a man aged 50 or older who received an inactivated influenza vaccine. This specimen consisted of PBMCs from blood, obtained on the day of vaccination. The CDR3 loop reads CASTPLGQGFEQYF. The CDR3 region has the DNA TGTGCCAGCACCCCCCTGGGACAGGGGTTCGAGCAGTACTTC.